This is a list of T cell receptor beta chains from one sample in a study of shared clonotypes between healthy human individuals. Assay used: immunoSEQ multiplex PCR; TCRdb lists only in-frame clones, some missing. The sample gives roughly 640,000 clones, 97% of which show up once; approximately 0.057% is in the top ten. The sample consisted of naive CD4+ T cells sorted from blood. The receptors shown here come from a woman between 25 and 40 years old in good health. Both conserved end residues are part of each CDR3. D genes are given only for firm matches. Size tells how often a clone was seen (once, few, many) or the class of an expanded clone, and some rows leave it out.

d_call j_call clone_size v_call cdr3_aa cdr3_nt
. TRBJ1-2 . TRBV5-1 CASSLAQGGGDGYTF TGCGCCAGCAGCTTGGCCCAAGGGGGAGGCGATGGCTACACCTTC
TRBD2 TRBJ2-3 . TRBV19 CASSMGAGEDTQYF TGTGCCAGTAGTATGGGAGCGGGAGAGGATACGCAGTATTTT
TRBD2 TRBJ2-6 once TRBV2 CASTRREPGANVLTF TGTGCCAGCACGAGGCGGGAGCCTGGGGCCAACGTCCTGACTTTC
. TRBJ2-7 . TRBV4-2 CASSQGDGAREQYF TGTGCCAGCAGCCAAGGGGACGGAGCGAGGGAGCAGTACTTC
TRBD2 TRBJ2-1 . TRBV5-1 CASSSSSGTSYNEQFF TGCGCCAGCAGCTCCTCTAGCGGGACCTCCTACAATGAGCAGTTCTTC
. TRBJ2-7 . TRBV28 CASSSPPAGTGYEQYF TGTGCCAGCAGTTCGCCCCCCGCGGGGACCGGCTACGAGCAGTACTTC
. TRBJ2-7 . TRBV29-1 CSVARDSESYEQYF TGCAGCGTTGCCCGGGACTCCGAATCCTACGAGCAGTACTTC
. TRBJ2-2 . TRBV19 CASSKDYGELFF TGTGCCAGTAGTAAGGACTATGGGGAGCTGTTTTTT
TRBD2 TRBJ2-7 . TRBV5-6 CASSFPAGAYEQYF TGTGCCAGCAGCTTCCCAGCGGGAGCCTACGAGCAGTACTTC
TRBD1 TRBJ2-5 . TRBV5-6 CASSLTGLETQYF TGTGCCAGCAGCCTGACAGGGTTAGAGACCCAGTACTTC
. TRBJ2-3 . TRBV10-2 CASSEYRVTDTQYF TGCGCCAGCAGTGAGTACAGGGTAACCGATACGCAGTATTTT
TRBD1 TRBJ2-2 . TRBV13 CASSLGTGGPTGELFF TGTGCCAGCAGCTTAGGCACAGGGGGACCCACCGGGGAGCTGTTTTTT
TRBD2 TRBJ2-2 . TRBV6-5 CASSLGTTFTGELFF TGTGCCAGCAGTTTAGGGACTACTTTCACCGGGGAGCTGTTTTTT
. TRBJ1-1 . TRBV5-6 CASTRGNTEAFF TGTGCCAGCACCAGGGGGAACACTGAAGCTTTCTTT
. TRBJ1-1 . TRBV19 CASSDHRALNTEAFF TGTGCCAGTAGTGACCACAGGGCCTTGAACACTGAAGCTTTCTTT
TRBD2 TRBJ2-1 . TRBV28 CASSGRPGTSGSFVNEQFF TGTGCCAGCAGTGGGAGACCGGGGACTAGCGGGAGTTTTGTTAATGAGCAGTTCTTC
TRBD1 TRBJ1-2 . TRBV11-2 CASSLDEDRGRMYGYTF TGTGCCAGCAGCTTAGACGAGGACAGGGGGAGGATGTATGGCTACACCTTC
TRBD2 TRBJ2-1 . TRBV5-1 CASSGLAGAPIVEQFF TGCGCCAGCAGCGGTCTAGCGGGAGCCCCTATAGTTGAGCAGTTCTTC
. TRBJ1-1 . TRBV7-3 CASSSRGNTEAFF TGTGCCAGCAGCTCCAGGGGGAACACTGAAGCTTTCTTT
TRBD1 TRBJ1-5 . TRBV6-6 CASTGQGGNQPQHF TGTGCCAGCACCGGACAGGGCGGCAATCAGCCCCAGCATTTT
. TRBJ1-1 . TRBV2 CASSEGIMNTEAFF TGTGCCAGCAGTGAAGGCATCATGAACACTGAAGCTTTCTTT
TRBD1 TRBJ2-2 . TRBV19 CASRNFRQGDINTGELFF TGTGCCAGTAGAAATTTTAGGCAGGGGGACATAAACACCGGGGAGCTGTTTTTT
. TRBJ1-2 . TRBV5-1 CASSPGAQSGYTF TGCGCCAGCAGCCCCGGGGCACAGAGTGGCTACACCTTC
TRBD2 TRBJ2-7 . TRBV18 CASSPSGSSYEQYF TGTGCCAGCTCACCTAGCGGGAGTTCCTACGAGCAGTACTTC
. TRBJ2-7 once TRBV2 CASRGRDLGYEQYF TGTGCCAGCAGAGGCCGGGACTTAGGCTACGAGCAGTACTTC
. TRBJ1-4 once TRBV28 CASRMGVDEKLFF TGTGCCAGCAGAATGGGTGTTGATGAAAAACTGTTTTTT
. TRBJ1-1 . TRBV4-1 CASSQQSPNTEAFF TGCGCCAGCAGCCAACAAAGCCCTAACACTGAAGCTTTCTTT
TRBD1 TRBJ2-3 . TRBV6-4 CASSETGTGVTDTQYF TGTGCCAGCAGCGAAACCGGGACAGGAGTCACAGATACGCAGTATTTT
. TRBJ2-7 . TRBV4-1 CASSLLGTDLREQYF TGCGCCAGCAGCCTATTGGGCACGGACCTTCGCGAGCAGTACTTC
TRBD1 TRBJ1-2 . TRBV28 CASSGPGGWGYTF TGTGCCAGCAGTGGACCAGGGGGATGGGGCTACACCTTC
. TRBJ2-1 . TRBV11-3 CASSLGGASYNEQFF TGTGCCAGCAGCCTGGGGGGGGCTAGCTACAATGAGCAGTTCTTC
. TRBJ1-1 once TRBV27 CASALSWGDTEAFF TGTGCCAGCGCCCTTTCATGGGGGGACACTGAAGCTTTCTTT
. TRBJ2-7 . TRBV6-1 CASERSPYEQYF TGTGCCAGCGAGAGGAGCCCCTACGAGCAGTACTTC
. TRBJ1-1 . TRBV2 CASSEELQGGNTEAFF TGTGCCAGCAGTGAAGAATTGCAGGGTGGGAACACTGAAGCTTTCTTT
. TRBJ2-5 . TRBV29-1 CSVVIAGTAQETQYF TGCAGCGTTGTAATCGCGGGAACGGCCCAAGAGACCCAGTACTTC
. TRBJ1-3 . TRBV2 CASSEVRAGNTIYF TGTGCCAGCAGTGAAGTCAGGGCTGGAAACACCATATATTTT
TRBD2 TRBJ2-2 . TRBV2 CASSEGGLANTGELFF TGTGCCAGCAGTGAGGGTGGACTAGCGAACACCGGGGAGCTGTTTTTT
. TRBJ1-2 . TRBV5-6 CASSLTDRTSSETF TGTGCCAGCAGCTTGACCGACAGGACCTCCTCCGAGACCTTC
. TRBJ2-7 . TRBV27 CASKGGTGKAQYF TGTGCCAGCAAGGGTGGGACGGGCAAGGCGCAGTACTTC
. TRBJ2-2 . TRBV5-1 CASSPTSVYGELFF TGCGCCAGCAGCCCCACGAGCGTATATGGGGAGCTGTTTTTT
. TRBJ1-1 once TRBV6-6 CASRDPGQMNTEAFF TGTGCCAGCAGAGACCCGGGACAAATGAACACTGAAGCTTTCTTT
. TRBJ2-1 . TRBV19 CASRTTGIGDNEQFF TGTGCCAGTAGAACCACAGGGATCGGGGACAATGAGCAGTTCTTC
TRBD2 TRBJ2-1 . TRBV27 CASSFTSGSYNEQFF TGTGCCAGCAGTTTCACTAGCGGGTCCTACAATGAGCAGTTCTTC
TRBD2 TRBJ2-1 . TRBV10-3 CAISEGLAGGNEQFF TGTGCCATCAGTGAGGGGCTAGCGGGAGGCAATGAGCAGTTCTTC